This passage covers 12 T cell receptor beta chains from one sample sequenced in a study of technical replicates of blood from a handful of donors. TCRdb's table, derived via immunoSEQ multiplex PCR, lists solely in-frame clones and lacks some. The data contain fewer than 95,000 clones, around 94% of them seen just once; the ten biggest clones take up more than 0.2%. Sequencing used T cells isolated from PBMCs. These receptors were collected from a human donor in good health.

The chain recombines TRBV19 with TRBJ2-5; D unresolved. Germline CDR1 and CDR2: LNHDA and SQIVND (reference sequence). CDR3 length: 12 amino acids. The germline V and J ends were trimmed by 7 bases and 2 bases, with 8 bases remaining between them. The CDR3 loop is CASKGDQETQYF. CDR3 nucleotides: TGTGCCAGTAAAGGAGATCAAGAGACCCAGTACTTC.

The chain carries TRBV29-1 and TRBJ2-7; D gene uncertain. This CDR3 has 14 amino acids. Trimming took off 4 bases at V and 1 base at J, with 14 bases between the two ends. Germline values: CDR1 SQVTM, CDR2 ANQGSEA. The CDR3 DNA reads TGCAGCGTTGGGTACAGCAAAATTTCCTACGAGCAGTACTTC. It specifies CSVGYSKISYEQYF.

This chain connects TRBV28 to TRBJ1-5, with D hard to call. V was trimmed by 3 bases and J by 10 bases, leaving 10 bases between them. The germline CDR1 and CDR2 sequences are MDHEN and SYDVKM. The CDR3 loop spans 12 amino acids. CDR3 amino acids: CASSFFAGPQHF. In DNA, the CDR3 is TGTGCCAGCAGTTTTTTTGCGGGACCCCAGCATTTT.

J is TRBJ1-5 and V is TRBV10-1; D is unclear. Trimming pared 5 bases from V and 4 bases from J, leaving 9 bases between. This CDR3 comprises 13 residues. CDR1 is WNHNN, CDR2 SYGVQD, per germline (reference sequence). CDR3 residues: CASSLSRNQPQHF. CDR3 nucleotides: TGCGCCAGCAGTCTGTCCCGGAATCAGCCCCAGCATTTT.

The V and J genes are TRBV11-2 and TRBJ2-2, with D perhaps matching TRBD2 (6 bases). The CDR3 is made up of 14 amino acids. Germline loops: CDR1 SGHAT, CDR2 FQNNGV. Trimming removed 5 bases from V and 6 bases from J, with 13 bases in between. CDR3 nucleotides: TGTGCCAGCAGCCCCAGACTAGAACCCGGGGAGCTGTTTTTT. It is translated as CASSPRLEPGELFF.

This clone was observed a single time. V and J are TRBV5-6 and TRBJ2-5; 8 bases align to TRBD2. V dropped 3 bases and J dropped 9; count of bases not matched to a gene: 16. Germline CDR1 and CDR2: SGHDT and YYEEEE. The CDR3 is 16 residues long. CDR3 protein: CASSSRSAGGVPPQYF. The CDR3 DNA reads as TGTGCCAGCAGCTCGAGGAGTGCGGGGGGAGTGCCGCCCCAGTACTTC.

This chain joins TRBV2 and TRBJ2-7, with D maybe TRBD2 (6 bases). Germline CDR1 is SNHLY and CDR2 is FYNNEI. Trimming took 6 bases from V and 1 from J, leaving 10 bases between them. CDR3 length equals 13 residues. The CDR3 coding sequence is TGTGCCAGCAGGCGACGGGGGTCCTACGAGCAGTACTTC. Amino acid sequence: CASRRRGSYEQYF.

The J gene is TRBJ1-2, the V gene TRBV19; TRBD1 aligns across 8 bases. Germline V gene lookup returns CDR1 LNHDA and CDR2 SQIVND (reference sequence). The ends lost 10 bases at V and 6 bases at J; junction bases unmatched: 7. The CDR3 has 12 amino acids. Here the CDR3 reads CATTDRADGYTF. CDR3 nucleotide sequence: TGTGCCACCACGGACAGGGCCGATGGCTACACCTTC.

The chain recombines TRBV23-1 with TRBJ2-5; 7 positions agree with TRBD1. TRBV23-1 is an open reading frame whose function is uncertain. J was trimmed by 5 bases and V by 7 bases; bases with no gene match: 19. CDR3 length equals 17 residues. CDR3: CASIKRNRQGVRETQYF. The DNA of the CDR3 is TGCGCCAGCATCAAGAGAAATCGGCAGGGGGTTCGGGAGACCCAGTACTTC.

This clone appeared once. The chain has TRBV27 and TRBJ1-1, with 7 nucleotides matching TRBD1. Trimming at V came to 4 bases and at J to 5 bases, leaving 7 bases not matched to a gene. This CDR3 has 14 residues. Germline values: CDR1 MNHEY, CDR2 SMNVEV (reference sequence). CDR3 DNA sequence: TGTGCCAGCAGTTCTCAGGGGGAGTGGACTGAAGCTTTCTTT. Translation gives CASSSQGEWTEAFF.

The chain uses TRBV2 and TRBJ1-3, with TRBD1 matching 8 bases. CDR3 length: 16 amino acids. Germline trimming cut 4 bases from V and 0 bases from J; bases unmatched to any gene: 5. Looked up from germline, CDR1 is SNHLY and CDR2 is FYNNEI. CDR3 coding DNA: TGTGCCAGCAGTGGGACAGGGCCCCTCTCTGGAAACACCATATATTTT. This sequence encodes CASSGTGPLSGNTIYF.

The chain has TRBV11-2 and TRBJ2-7; no clear D gene. V dropped 5 bases and J dropped 0 bases, with 5 bases sitting between them. This CDR3 is 12 amino acids long. Germline V gene sequence: CDR1 SGHAT, CDR2 FQNNGV. CDR3 DNA: TGTGCCAGCAGCCCACTCTCCTACGAGCAGTACTTC. It translates to CASSPLSYEQYF.